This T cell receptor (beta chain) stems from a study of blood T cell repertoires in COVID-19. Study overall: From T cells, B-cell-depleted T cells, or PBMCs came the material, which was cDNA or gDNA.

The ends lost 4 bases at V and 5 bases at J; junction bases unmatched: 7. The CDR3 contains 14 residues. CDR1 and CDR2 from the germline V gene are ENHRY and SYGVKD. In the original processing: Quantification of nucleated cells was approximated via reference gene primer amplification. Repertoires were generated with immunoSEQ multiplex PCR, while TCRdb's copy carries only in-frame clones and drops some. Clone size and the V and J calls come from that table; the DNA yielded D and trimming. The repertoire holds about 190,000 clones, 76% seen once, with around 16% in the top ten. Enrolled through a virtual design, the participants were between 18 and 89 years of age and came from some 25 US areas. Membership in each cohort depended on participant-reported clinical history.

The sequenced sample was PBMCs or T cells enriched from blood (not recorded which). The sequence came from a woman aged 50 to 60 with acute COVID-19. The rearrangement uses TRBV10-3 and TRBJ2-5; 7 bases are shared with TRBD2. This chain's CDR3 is CAISVSSGGETQYF. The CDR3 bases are TGTGCCATCAGTGTTTCATCCGGGGGGGAGACCCAGTACTTC.